This TCR beta chain was recovered during a study of OX40 agonist ivuxolimab in advanced cancers. Overall study: Ivuxolimab doses were 0.01, 0.1, 0.3, 1.5, 3 or 10 mg/kg every 2 weeks. A male proportion of around 86% was recorded, with mean age 60 years and range about 20 to 79.

Study-level points and caveats: CD8+ T cells averaged more expanded clones than CD4+.

TCRdb's copy holds only in-frame clones and misses some; the assay was immunoSEQ multiplex PCR. Among about 43,000 clones, 80% were seen once, and the ten largest hold 3.5% to 5%. This clone showed up just once. Its specificity is unknown. Trimming removed 1 base from V and 11 bases from J, with 6 bases in between. CDR1 LNHNV and CDR2 YYDKDF come from the germline V gene (reference sequence). The CDR3 is made up of 12 amino acids. The chain has TRBV15 and TRBJ1-6; D uncertain. The input for sequencing was CD4+ or CD8+ T cells sorted from blood, taken in a trial of the OX40 agonist ivuxolimab. The sequence derives from an adult with an advanced solid tumor such as melanoma, head and neck, liver or kidney cancer. CDR3 sequence (DNA): TGTGCCACCAGCAGAGGGCCCCCACCCCTCCACTTT. This gives the protein CATSRGPPPLHF.